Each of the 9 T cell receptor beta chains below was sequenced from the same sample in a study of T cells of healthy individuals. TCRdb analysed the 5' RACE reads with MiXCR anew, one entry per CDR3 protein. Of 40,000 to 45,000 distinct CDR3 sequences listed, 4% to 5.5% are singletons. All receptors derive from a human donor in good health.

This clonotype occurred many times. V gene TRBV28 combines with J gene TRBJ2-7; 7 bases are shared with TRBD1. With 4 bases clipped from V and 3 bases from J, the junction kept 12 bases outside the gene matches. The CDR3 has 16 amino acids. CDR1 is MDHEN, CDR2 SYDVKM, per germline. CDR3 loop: CASSSAQQGISYEQYF. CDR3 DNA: TGTGCCAGCAGTTCCGCACAACAGGGGATAAGCTACGAGCAGTACTTC. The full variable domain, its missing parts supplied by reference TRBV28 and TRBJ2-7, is DVKVTQSSRYLVKRTGEKVFLECVQDMDHENMFWYRQDPGLGLRLIYFSYDVKMKEKGDIPEGYSVSREKKERFSLILESASTNQTSMYLCASSSAQQGISYEQYFGPGTRLTVT.

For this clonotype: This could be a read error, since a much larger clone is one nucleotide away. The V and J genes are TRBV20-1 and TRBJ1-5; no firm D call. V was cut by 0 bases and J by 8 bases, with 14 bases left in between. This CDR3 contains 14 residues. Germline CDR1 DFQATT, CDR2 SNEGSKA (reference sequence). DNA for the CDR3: TGCAGTGCTAGAGATCCGATGGGAAATAAGCCCCAGCATTTT. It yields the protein CSARDPMGNKPQHF.

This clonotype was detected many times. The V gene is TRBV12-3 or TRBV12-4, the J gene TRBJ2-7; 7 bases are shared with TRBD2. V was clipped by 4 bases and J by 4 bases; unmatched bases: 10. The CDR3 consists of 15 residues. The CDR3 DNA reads TGTGCCAGCAGTTCCCAGGGAGGGGCGCGGTACGAGCAGTACTTC. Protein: CASSSQGGARYEQYF.

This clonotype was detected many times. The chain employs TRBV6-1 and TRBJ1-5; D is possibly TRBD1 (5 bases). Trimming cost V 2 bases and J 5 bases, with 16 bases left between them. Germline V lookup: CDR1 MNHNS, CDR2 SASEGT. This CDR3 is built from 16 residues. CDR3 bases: TGTGCCAGCAGTGAAAACGGCGGGGACGGCGATCAGCCCCAGCATTTT. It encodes CASSENGGDGDQPQHF.

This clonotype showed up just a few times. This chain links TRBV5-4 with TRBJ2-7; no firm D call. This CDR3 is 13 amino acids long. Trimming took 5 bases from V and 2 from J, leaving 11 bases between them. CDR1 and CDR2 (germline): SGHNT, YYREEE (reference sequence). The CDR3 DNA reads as TGTGCCAGCAGTCTACCCCCTACCTACGAGCAGTACTTC. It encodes CASSLPPTYEQYF. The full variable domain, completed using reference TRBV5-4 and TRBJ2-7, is ETGVTQSPTHLIKTRGQQVTLRCSSQSGHNTVSWYQQALGQGPQFIFQYYREEENGRGNFPPRFSGLQFPNYSSELNVNALELDDSALYLCASSLPPTYEQYFGPGTRLTVT.

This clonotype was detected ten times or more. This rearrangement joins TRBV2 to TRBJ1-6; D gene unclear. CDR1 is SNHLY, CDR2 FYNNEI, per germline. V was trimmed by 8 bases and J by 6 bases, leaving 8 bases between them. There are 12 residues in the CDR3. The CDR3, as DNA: TGTGCCAGCCACGGGCTTAATTCACCCCTCCACTTT. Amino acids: CASHGLNSPLHF.

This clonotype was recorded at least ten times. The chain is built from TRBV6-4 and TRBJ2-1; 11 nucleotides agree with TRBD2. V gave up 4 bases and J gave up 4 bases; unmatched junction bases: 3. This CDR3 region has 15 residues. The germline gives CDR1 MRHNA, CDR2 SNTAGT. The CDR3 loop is CASSGGTSGYNEQFF. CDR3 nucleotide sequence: TGTGCCAGCAGTGGGGGGACTAGCGGTTACAATGAGCAGTTCTTC.

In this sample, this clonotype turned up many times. CDR3 sequence: CASSERTGMNTEAFF. CDR3 bases: TGTGCCAGCAGTGAAAGGACAGGGATGAACACTGAAGCTTTCTTT. The chain joins TRBV2 to TRBJ1-1; 8 nucleotides line up with TRBD1. Per germline, CDR1 SNHLY and CDR2 FYNNEI. The CDR3 consists of 15 residues. V lost 2 bases, J lost 0 bases, and 2 bases stayed unmatched.

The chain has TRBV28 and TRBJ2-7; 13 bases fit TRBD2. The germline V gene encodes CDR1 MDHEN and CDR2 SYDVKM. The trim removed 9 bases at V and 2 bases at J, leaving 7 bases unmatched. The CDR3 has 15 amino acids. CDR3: CASRNGLAGAYEQYF. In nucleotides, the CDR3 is TGTGCCAGTCGAAATGGACTAGCGGGGGCCTACGAGCAGTACTTC.